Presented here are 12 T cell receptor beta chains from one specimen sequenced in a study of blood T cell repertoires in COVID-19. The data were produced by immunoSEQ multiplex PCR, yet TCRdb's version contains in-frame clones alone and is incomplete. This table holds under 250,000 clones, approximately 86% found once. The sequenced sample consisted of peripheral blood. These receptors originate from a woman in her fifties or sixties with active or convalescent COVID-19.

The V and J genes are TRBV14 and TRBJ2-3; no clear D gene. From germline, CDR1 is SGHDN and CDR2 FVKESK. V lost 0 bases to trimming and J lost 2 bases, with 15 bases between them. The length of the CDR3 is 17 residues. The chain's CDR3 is CASSQDWAAPNTDTQYF. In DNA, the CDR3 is TGTGCCAGCAGCCAAGATTGGGCAGCCCCAAACACAGATACGCAGTATTTT.

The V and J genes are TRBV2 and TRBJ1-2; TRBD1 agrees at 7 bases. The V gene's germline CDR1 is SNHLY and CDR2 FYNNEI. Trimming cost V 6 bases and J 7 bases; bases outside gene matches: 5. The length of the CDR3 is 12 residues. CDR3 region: CASRLTGFGYTF. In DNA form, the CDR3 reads TGTGCCAGCAGATTGACAGGGTTTGGCTACACCTTC.

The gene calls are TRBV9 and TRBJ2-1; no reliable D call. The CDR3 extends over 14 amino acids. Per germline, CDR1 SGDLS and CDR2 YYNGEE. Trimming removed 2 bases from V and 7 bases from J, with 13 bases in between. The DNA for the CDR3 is TGTGCCAGCAGCGTCCCGGGTGCTGAGAATGAGCAGTTCTTC. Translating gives CASSVPGAENEQFF.

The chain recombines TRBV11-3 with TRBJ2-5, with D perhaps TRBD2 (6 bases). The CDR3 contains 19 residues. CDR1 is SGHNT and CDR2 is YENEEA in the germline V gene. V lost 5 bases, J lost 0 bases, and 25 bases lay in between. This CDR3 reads CASSHPSKRESPYQETQYF. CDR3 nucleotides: TGTGCCAGCAGCCACCCGTCTAAACGGGAGTCGCCGTACCAAGAGACCCAGTACTTC. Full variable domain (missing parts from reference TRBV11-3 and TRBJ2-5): EAGVVQSPRYKIIEKKQPVAFWCNPISGHNTLYWYLQNLGQGPELLIRYENEEAVDDSQLPKDRFSAERLKGVDSTLKIQPAELGDSAVYLCASSHPSKRESPYQETQYFGPGTRLLVL.

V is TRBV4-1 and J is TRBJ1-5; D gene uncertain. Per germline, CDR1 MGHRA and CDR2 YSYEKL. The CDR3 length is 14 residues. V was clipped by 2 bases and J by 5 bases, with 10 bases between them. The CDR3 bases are TGCGCCAGCAGCCAAAGAGAGAGCTATCAGCCCCAGCATTTT. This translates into CASSQRESYQPQHF.

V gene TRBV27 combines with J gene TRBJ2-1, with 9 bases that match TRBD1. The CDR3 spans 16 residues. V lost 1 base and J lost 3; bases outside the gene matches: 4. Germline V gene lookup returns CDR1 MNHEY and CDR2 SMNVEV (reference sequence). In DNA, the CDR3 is TGTGCCAGCAGTTTATATTGGGACAGGGACTACAATGAGCAGTTCTTC. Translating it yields CASSLYWDRDYNEQFF.

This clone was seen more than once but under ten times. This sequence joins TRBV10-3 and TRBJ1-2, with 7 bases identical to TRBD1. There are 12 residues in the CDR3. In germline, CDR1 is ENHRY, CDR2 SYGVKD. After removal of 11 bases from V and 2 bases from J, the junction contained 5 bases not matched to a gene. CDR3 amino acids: CAVATGNYGYTF. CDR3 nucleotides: TGTGCCGTCGCGACAGGGAACTATGGCTACACCTTC.

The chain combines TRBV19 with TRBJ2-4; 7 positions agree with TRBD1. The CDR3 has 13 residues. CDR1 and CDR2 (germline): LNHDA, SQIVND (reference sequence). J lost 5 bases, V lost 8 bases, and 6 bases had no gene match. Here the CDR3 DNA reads TGTGCCAGTCTAGACAGGGTCGAAAACATTCAGTACTTC. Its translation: CASLDRVENIQYF.

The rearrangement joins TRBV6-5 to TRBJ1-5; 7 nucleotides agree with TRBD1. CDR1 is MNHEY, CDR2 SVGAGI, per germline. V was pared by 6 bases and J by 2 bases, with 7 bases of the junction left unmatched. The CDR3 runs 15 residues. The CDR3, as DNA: TGTGCCAGCAGAGTGGACAGGAACCGCAATCAGCCCCAGCATTTT. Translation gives CASRVDRNRNQPQHF.

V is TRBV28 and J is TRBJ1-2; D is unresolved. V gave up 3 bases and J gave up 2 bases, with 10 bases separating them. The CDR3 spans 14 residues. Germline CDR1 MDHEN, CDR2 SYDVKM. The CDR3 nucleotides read TGTGCCAGCAGTTTTATCCACAGAAACTATGGCTACACCTTC. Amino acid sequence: CASSFIHRNYGYTF.

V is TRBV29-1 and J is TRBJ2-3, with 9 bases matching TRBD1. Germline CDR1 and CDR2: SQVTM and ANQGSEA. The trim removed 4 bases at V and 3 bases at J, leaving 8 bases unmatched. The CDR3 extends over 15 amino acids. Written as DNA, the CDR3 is TGCAGCGTTGGGGGGGGACAGGGAACGACAGATACGCAGTATTTT. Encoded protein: CSVGGGQGTTDTQYF.

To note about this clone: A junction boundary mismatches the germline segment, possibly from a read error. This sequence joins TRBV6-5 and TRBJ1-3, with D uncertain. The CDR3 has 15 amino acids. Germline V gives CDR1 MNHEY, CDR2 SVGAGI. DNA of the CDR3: TGTGCCAGCAGTGACTCGGCCCTCTCTGGAAACACCATATATTTT. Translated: CASSDSALSGNTIYF.